This T cell receptor (beta chain) came from a study of shared clonotypes between healthy human individuals. Findings of the study overall: Represented diversity, genetic and exposure-history alike, was limited by few donors.

TCRdb's table, derived via immunoSEQ multiplex PCR, lists solely in-frame clones and lacks some. The table shows 1,400,000 or so clones, with about 98.5% occurring only once. Comment on this clone: Antigen unknown. The same CDR3 can be traced to other DNA sequences in this sample.

The CDR3 covers 13 residues. The V gene lost 0 bases and the J gene lost 2 bases, with 5 bases spanning the gap. CDR1 and CDR2 from the germline V gene are SGHTA and FQGNSA. Healthy HIV-negative adults without recent acute infections or vaccinations served as donors. The sample taken for sequencing was naive CD4+ T cells sorted from blood. Subset noted: CD45RA+ positively selected. This TCR was sampled from a man aged 30 to 45 in good health. This rearrangement joins TRBV7-2 to TRBJ2-7; no reliable D call. The CDR3 coding sequence is TGTGCCAGCAGCTTAGCGCAGACCTACGAGCAGTACTTC. Translating gives CASSLAQTYEQYF.